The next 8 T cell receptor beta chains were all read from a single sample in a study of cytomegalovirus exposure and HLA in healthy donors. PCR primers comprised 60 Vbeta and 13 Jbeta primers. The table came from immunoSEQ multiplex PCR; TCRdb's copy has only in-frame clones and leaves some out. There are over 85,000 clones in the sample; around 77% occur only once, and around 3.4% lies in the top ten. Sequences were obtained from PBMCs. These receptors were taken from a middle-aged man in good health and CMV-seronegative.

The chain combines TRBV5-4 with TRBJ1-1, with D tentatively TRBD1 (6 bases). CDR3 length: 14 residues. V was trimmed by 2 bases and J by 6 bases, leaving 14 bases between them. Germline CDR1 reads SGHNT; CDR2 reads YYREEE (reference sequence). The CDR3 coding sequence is TGTGCCAGCAGCTTCAGGGGTAGCGCGGCTGAAGCTTTCTTT. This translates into CASSFRGSAAEAFF. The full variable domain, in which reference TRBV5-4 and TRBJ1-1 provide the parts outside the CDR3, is ETGVTQSPTHLIKTRGQQVTLRCSSQSGHNTVSWYQQALGQGPQFIFQYYREEENGRGNFPPRFSGLQFPNYSSELNVNALELDDSALYLCASSFRGSAAEAFFGQGTRLTVV.

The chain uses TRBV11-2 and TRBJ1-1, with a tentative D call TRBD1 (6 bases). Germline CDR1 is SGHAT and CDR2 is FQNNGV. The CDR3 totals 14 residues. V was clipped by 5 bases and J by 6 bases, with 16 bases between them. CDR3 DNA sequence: TGTGCCAGCAGCGCGACAGGCCGCAACGCTGAAGCTTTCTTT. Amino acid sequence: CASSATGRNAEAFF.

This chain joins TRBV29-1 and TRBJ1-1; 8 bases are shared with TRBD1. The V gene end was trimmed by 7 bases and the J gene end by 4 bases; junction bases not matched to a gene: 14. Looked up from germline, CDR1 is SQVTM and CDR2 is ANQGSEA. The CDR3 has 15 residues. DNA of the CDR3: TGCAGCGCAAGCAGGGGGCTCATGTGGGGCACTGAAGCTTTCTTT. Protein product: CSASRGLMWGTEAFF. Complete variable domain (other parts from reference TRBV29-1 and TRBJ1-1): SAVISQKPSRDICQRGTSLTIQCQVDSQVTMMFWYRQQPGQSLTLIATANQGSEATYESGFVIDKFPISRPNLTFSTLTVSNMSPEDSSIYLCSASRGLMWGTEAFFGQGTRLTVV.

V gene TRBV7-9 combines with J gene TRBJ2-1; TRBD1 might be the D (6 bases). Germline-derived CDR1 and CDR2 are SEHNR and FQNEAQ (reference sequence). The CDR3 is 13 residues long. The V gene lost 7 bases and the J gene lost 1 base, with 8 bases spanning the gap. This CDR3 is CASNTGSYNEQFF. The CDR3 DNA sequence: TGTGCCAGCAATACAGGGTCCTACAATGAGCAGTTCTTC.

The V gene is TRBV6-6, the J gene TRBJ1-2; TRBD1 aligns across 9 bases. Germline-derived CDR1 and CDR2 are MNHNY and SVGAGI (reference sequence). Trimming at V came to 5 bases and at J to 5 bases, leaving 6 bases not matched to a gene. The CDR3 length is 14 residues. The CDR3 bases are TGTGCCAGCAGTAACACACAGGGGGCGTATGGCTACACCTTC. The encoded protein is CASSNTQGAYGYTF.

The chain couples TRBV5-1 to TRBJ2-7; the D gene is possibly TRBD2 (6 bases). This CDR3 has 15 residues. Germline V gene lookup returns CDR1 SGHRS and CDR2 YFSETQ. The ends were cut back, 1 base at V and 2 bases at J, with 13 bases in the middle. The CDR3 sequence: CASSLIPSATYEQYF. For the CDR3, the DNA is TGCGCCAGCAGCTTGATCCCTAGCGCCACCTACGAGCAGTACTTC. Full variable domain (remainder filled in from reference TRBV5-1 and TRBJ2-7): KAGVTQTPRYLIKTRGQQVTLSCSPISGHRSVSWYQQTPGQGLQFLFEYFSETQRNKGNFPGRFSGRQFSNSRSEMNVSTLELGDSALYLCASSLIPSATYEQYFGPGTRLTVT.

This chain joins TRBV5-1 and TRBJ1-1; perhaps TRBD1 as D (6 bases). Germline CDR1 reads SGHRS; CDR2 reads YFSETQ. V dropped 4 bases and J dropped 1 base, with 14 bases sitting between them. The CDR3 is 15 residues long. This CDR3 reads CASSGVQGENTEAFF. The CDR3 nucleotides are TGCGCCAGCAGCGGAGTACAGGGAGAGAACACTGAAGCTTTCTTT.

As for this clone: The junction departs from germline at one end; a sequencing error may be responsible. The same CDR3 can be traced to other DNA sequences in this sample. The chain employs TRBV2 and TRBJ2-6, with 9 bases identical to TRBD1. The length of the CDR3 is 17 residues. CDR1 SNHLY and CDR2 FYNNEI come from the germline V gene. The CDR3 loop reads CASRAGTGSYGANVLTF. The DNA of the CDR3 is TGTGCCAGCAGGGCCGGGACAGGGTCATATGGGGCCAACGTCCTGACTTTT.